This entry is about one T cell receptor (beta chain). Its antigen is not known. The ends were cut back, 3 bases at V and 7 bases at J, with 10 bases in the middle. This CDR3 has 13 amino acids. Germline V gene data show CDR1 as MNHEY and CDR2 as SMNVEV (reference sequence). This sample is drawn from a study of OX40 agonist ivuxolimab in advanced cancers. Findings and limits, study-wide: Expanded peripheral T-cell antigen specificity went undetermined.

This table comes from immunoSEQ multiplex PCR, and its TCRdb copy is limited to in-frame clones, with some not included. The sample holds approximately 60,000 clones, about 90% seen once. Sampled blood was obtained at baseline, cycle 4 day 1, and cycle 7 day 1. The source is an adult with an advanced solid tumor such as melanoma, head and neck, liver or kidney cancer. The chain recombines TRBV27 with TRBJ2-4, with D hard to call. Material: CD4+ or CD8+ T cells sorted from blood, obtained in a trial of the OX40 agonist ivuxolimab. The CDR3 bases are TGTGCCAGCAGTTTGTCTGGCGATAACATTCAGTACTTC. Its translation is CASSLSGDNIQYF.